The following is a T cell receptor beta chain sequence with its context. Trimming left V 7 bases short and J 0 bases short, with 9 bases between. Germline V CDR1 and CDR2: MDHEN, SYDVKM. The CDR3 is 13 amino acids. Per the original methods: Estimated nucleated cell counts came from reference gene primer amplification. Assay: immunoSEQ multiplex PCR; the TCRdb copy retains only in-frame clones and omits some. For V, J and clone size, that table is used; D and trimming come from the DNA. The data contain about 40,000 clones, approximately 86% of them singletons. The entry originates in a study of blood T cell repertoires in COVID-19. Whole-study context: Both acute and convalescent COVID-19 samples were obtained from the United States, Italy and Spain. Nucleic acid was either cDNA or gDNA, and it came from T cells, B-cell-depleted T cells, or PBMCs.

This rearrangement joins TRBV28 to TRBJ1-2; D is unresolved. Sequencing was carried out using peripheral blood. This receptor was taken from a woman older than 75 with active COVID-19. This CDR3 reads CASKVTTNYGYTF. The CDR3 DNA sequence: TGTGCCAGCAAAGTGACAACTAACTATGGCTACACCTTC.